The next 5 T cell receptor beta chains were all read from a single sample in a study of OX40 agonist ivuxolimab in advanced cancers. The library relied on the immunoSEQ multiplex PCR assay. The source is immuneACCESS, and TCRdb retained only in-frame sequences with V and J called. Part of the clones is not carried over; for the studies checked, unresolved V genes explain less than half of this, and the remainder is unexplained. The sample table contains tens of thousands of clones; only one count was recorded for 80% to 90% of them. The ten largest clones take up roughly 0.75% of the sample. The sample here was CD4+ or CD8+ T cells sorted from blood, taken in a trial of the OX40 agonist ivuxolimab. The receptors derive from an adult with an advanced solid tumor such as melanoma, head and neck, liver or kidney cancer.

This chain connects TRBV7-2 to TRBJ2-1; possibly TRBD2 for D (6 bases). V lost 0 bases, J lost 3 bases, and 12 bases lay in between. This CDR3 is 16 amino acids long. Germline V CDR1 and CDR2: SGHTA, FQGNSA. The CDR3 DNA reads as TGTGCCAGCAGCTTAGCGCGGGATAGCGGCTACAATGAGCAGTTCTTC. This encodes CASSLARDSGYNEQFF. Full variable domain (missing parts from reference TRBV7-2 and TRBJ2-1): GAGVSQSPSNKVTEKGKDVELRCDPISGHTALYWYRQSLGQGLEFLIYFQGNSAPDKSGLPSDRFSAERTGGSVSTLTIQRTQQEDSAVYLCASSLARDSGYNEQFFGPGTRLTVL.

This chain uses TRBV19 with TRBJ1-5; 11 positions match TRBD1. Trimming cost V 7 bases and J 6 bases; bases outside gene matches: 8. The CDR3 runs 15 residues. Looked up from germline, CDR1 is LNHDA and CDR2 is SQIVND (reference sequence). As DNA, the CDR3 is TGTGCCAGTACTTTTGGGACAGGGGGAAGTCAGCCCCAGCATTTT. It translates to CASTFGTGGSQPQHF.

This CDR3 reads CASSPGTSTLYGYTF. CDR3 in DNA: TGTGCCAGCAGCCCCGGGACTTCCACCTTATATGGCTACACCTTC. This sequence joins TRBV6-9 and TRBJ1-2; perhaps TRBD1 as D (5 bases). The CDR3 has 15 amino acids. V lost 6 bases, J lost 5 bases, and 19 bases lay in between. Germline V gene sequence: CDR1 MNHGY, CDR2 SVAAGI.

In its sample, this clone was seen once. The V and J genes are TRBV7-9 and TRBJ1-5, with TRBD1 identical over 7 bases. V was pared by 3 bases and J by 0 bases, with 5 bases of the junction left unmatched. The CDR3 sequence is 16 residues long. Germline V gene lookup returns CDR1 SEHNR and CDR2 FQNEAQ (reference sequence). CDR3 sequence reads: CASSFGTAHSNQPQHF. DNA of the CDR3: TGTGCCAGCAGCTTCGGGACAGCTCATAGCAATCAGCCCCAGCATTTT. The entire variable domain, with the rest obtained from reference TRBV7-9 and TRBJ1-5, is as follows: DTGVSQNPRHKITKRGQNVTFRCDPISEHNRLYWYRQTLGQGPEFLTYFQNEAQLEKSRLLSDRFSAERPKGSFSTLEIQRTEQGDSAMYLCASSFGTAHSNQPQHFGDGTRLSIL.

The chain joins TRBV9 to TRBJ2-2, with 10 bases fitting TRBD2. The CDR3 covers 17 residues. Germline V lookup: CDR1 SGDLS, CDR2 YYNGEE. The V and J ends lost 0 bases and 2 bases, in that order; junction bases with no gene match: 4. CDR3 amino acids: CASSVGPSGGNTGELFF. CDR3 bases: TGTGCCAGCAGCGTAGGGCCTAGCGGGGGCAACACCGGGGAGCTGTTTTTT.